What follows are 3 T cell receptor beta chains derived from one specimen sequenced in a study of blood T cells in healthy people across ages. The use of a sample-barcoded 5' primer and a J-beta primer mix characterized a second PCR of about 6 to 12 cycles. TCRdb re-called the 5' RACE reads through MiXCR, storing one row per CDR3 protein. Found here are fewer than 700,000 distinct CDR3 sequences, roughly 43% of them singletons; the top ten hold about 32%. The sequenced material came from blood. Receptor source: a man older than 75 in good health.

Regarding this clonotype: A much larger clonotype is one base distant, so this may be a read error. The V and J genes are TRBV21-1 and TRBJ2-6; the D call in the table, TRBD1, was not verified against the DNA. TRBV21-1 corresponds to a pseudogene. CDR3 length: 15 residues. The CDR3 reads CASSSGACGANVLTF. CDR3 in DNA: TGTGCCAGCAGCTCCGGGGCGTGTGGGGCCAACGTCCTGACTTTC.

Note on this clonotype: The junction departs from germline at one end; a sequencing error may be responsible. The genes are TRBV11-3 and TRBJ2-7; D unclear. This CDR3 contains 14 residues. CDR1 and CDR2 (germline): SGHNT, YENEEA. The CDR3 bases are TGTGCCGGCAGCCCAAGACTTGGGCCCTACGAGCAGTACTTC. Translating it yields CAGSPRLGPYEQYF.

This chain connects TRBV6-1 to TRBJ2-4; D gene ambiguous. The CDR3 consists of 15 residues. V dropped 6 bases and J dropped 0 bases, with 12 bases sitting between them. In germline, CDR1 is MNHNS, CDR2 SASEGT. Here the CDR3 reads CASRAERLAKNIQYF. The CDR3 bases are TGTGCCAGCAGGGCAGAACGACTAGCCAAAAACATTCAGTACTTC.